In its sample, the clone carrying this T cell receptor beta chain was seen a few times. The target antigen is unknown. Other DNA sequences in the sample encode the same CDR3. Trimming left V 6 bases short and J 5 bases short, with 11 bases between. Germline V gene lookup returns CDR1 SNHLY and CDR2 FYNNEI. This CDR3 has 14 residues. This entry belongs to a study of cytomegalovirus exposure and HLA in healthy donors. Points from the study as a whole: The classifier was said to identify cytomegalovirus status with high specificity and sensitivity.

The PCR used 60 Vbeta and 13 Jbeta primers. Sequencing was performed with immunoSEQ multiplex PCR; in TCRdb, only in-frame clones are kept and a portion is missing. The repertoire has 100,000 to 150,000 clones, 60% to 80% of them found once; the top ten carry approximately 2.6%. The J gene is TRBJ1-6, the V gene TRBV2; D not certain. Sequencing used PBMCs. This TCR was recovered from a woman aged 55-69 years in good health and CMV-seropositive. CDR3 DNA sequence: TGTGCCAGCAGACCGGGAAGTAATAATTCACCCCTCCACTTT. This gives the protein CASRPGSNNSPLHF. Based on the CDR3 plus reference TRBV2 and TRBJ1-6, the full variable domain is EPEVTQTPSHQVTQMGQEVILRCVPISNHLYFYWYRQILGQKVEFLVSFYNNEISEKSEIFDDQFSVERPDGSNFTLKIRSTKLEDSAMYFCASRPGSNNSPLHFGNGTRLTVT.